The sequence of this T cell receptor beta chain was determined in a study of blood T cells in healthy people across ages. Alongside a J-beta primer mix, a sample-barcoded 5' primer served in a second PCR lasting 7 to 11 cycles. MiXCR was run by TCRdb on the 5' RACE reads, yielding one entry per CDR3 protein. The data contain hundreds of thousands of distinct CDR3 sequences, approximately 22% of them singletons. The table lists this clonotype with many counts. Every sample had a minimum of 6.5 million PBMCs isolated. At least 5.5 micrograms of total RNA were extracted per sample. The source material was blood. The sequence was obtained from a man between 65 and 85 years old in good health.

The DNA for the CDR3 is TGTGCCAGCAGCTTAGAAGTCCGTCAGCCCCAGCATTTT. Protein product: CASSLEVRQPQHF. V gene TRBV7-6 combines with J gene TRBJ1-5; D gene ambiguous. Germline assignment: CDR1 SGHVS and CDR2 FNYEAQ. Between the trimmed V and J ends, which lost 1 base and 6 bases, there was a span of 7 bases. The CDR3 sequence is 13 residues long.